This TCR beta chain came from a study of T cell responses to AZD1222 COVID-19 vaccine. General study findings and limits: White British donors predominated, females outnumbered males, and clonal diversity was possibly underestimated. At baseline, seropositivity was found in only 6 or 7 AZD1222 recipients. Only after the peak T cell response were repertoires sampled.

Clones were read by immunoSEQ multiplex PCR, and TCRdb kept only the in-frame ones, dropping some. Among approximately 90,000 clones listed, around 90% were seen once. As regards this clone: What it binds is not known.

Germline assignment: CDR1 SEHNR and CDR2 FQNEAQ (reference sequence). Trimming took off 5 bases at V and 9 bases at J, with 20 bases between the two ends. CDR3 length: 15 amino acids. The source is an adult in good health. The sample here was peripheral blood, taken on day 0 of AZD1222 vaccination. This rearrangement joins TRBV7-9 to TRBJ1-3, with unresolved D. CDR3: CASSPNFLVKSTIYF. CDR3 nucleotides: TGTGCCAGCAGCCCCAACTTCCTCGTTAAGAGCACCATATATTTT.